The 6 T cell receptor beta chains below were found in one sample sequenced in a study of HIV-infected patients and healthy controls. TCRdb reprocessed the 5' RACE reads with MiXCR, giving one entry per CDR3 protein. This sample carries around 62,000 distinct CDR3 sequences, 19% of them seen once, and the ten largest clones take over 1.1%. Sequencing input: CD4+ T cells from blood. The receptors originated from a human donor in good health.

The chain carries TRBV20-1 and TRBJ2-7; TRBD2 agrees at 12 bases. This CDR3 has 15 residues. V lost 6 bases, J lost 2 bases, and 8 bases stayed unmatched. Germline loops: CDR1 DFQATT, CDR2 SNEGSKA (reference sequence). DNA for the CDR3: TGCAGTGCAACAGGGGCTAGCGGGAGGGCCTACGAGCAGTACTTC. Amino acid sequence: CSATGASGRAYEQYF.

V gene TRBV29-1 combines with J gene TRBJ2-1; the D gene could be TRBD1 or TRBD2 (5 bases each). The CDR3 has 13 residues. Germline CDR1 and CDR2: SQVTM and ANQGSEA. Trimming shortened V by 4 bases and J by 7 bases, and 14 bases separated the two germline ends. CDR3 sequence: CSVVFAGRNEQFF. The CDR3 region has the DNA TGCAGCGTTGTCTTCGCAGGGAGAAATGAGCAGTTCTTC.

A few counts support this clonotype. The chain couples TRBV4-2 to TRBJ2-2; possibly TRBD1 for D (5 bases). Germline CDR1 and CDR2: LGHNA and YNFKEQ. The V gene lost 0 bases and the J gene lost 6 bases, with 11 bases spanning the gap. This CDR3 spans 15 amino acids. CDR3 bases: TGTGCCAGCAGCCAAGAAAGGGGAATCCCCGGGGAGCTGTTTTTT. This encodes CASSQERGIPGELFF.

The CDR3 DNA follows: TGTGCCAGCAGTGAATTGACAGATTATGGCTACACCTTC. Amino acids: CASSELTDYGYTF. The V and J genes are TRBV6-1 and TRBJ1-2, with TRBD1 as a possible D gene (5 bases). Trimming shortened V by 2 bases and J by 5 bases, and 9 bases separated the two germline ends. This CDR3 has 13 residues. Per germline, CDR1 MNHNS and CDR2 SASEGT.

At least ten counts were recorded for this clonotype. J is TRBJ2-1 and V is TRBV20-1, with D tentatively TRBD1 (6 bases). Germline CDR1 DFQATT, CDR2 SNEGSKA (reference sequence). CDR3 length: 13 amino acids. Trimming took off 2 bases at V and 8 bases at J, with 13 bases between the two ends. This CDR3 is CSARWQGFDEQFF. In DNA form, the CDR3 reads TGCAGTGCTAGATGGCAGGGGTTCGATGAGCAGTTCTTC.

The sample holds many counts of this clonotype. The chain combines TRBV10-1 with TRBJ1-1; 8 positions match TRBD1. CDR3 length: 14 amino acids. Germline CDR1 is WNHNN and CDR2 is SYGVQD (reference sequence). V was clipped by 0 bases and J by 8 bases; unmatched bases: 5. The DNA for the CDR3 is TGCGCCAGCAGTGAGTCAGGACAGGGCGGAGAAGCTTTCTTT. This translates into CASSESGQGGEAFF.